This T cell receptor beta chain was sequenced for a study of blood T cell repertoires in COVID-19. Study-level information: Samples of COVID-19 (acute and convalescent) were obtained from the United States, Italy and Spain.

Losses at the gene ends were 2 bases for V and 9 bases for J; bases not matched to a gene: 16. The length of the CDR3 is 18 residues. Germline V gene data show CDR1 as SGDLS and CDR2 as YYNGEE. Data came from immunoSEQ multiplex PCR; TCRdb stores just in-frame clones and leaves some out. The repertoire holds approximately 300,000 clones, with 85% to 90% as singletons. Sequencing used peripheral blood. This sequence was found in a woman between 40 and 55 years old with COVID-19, enrolled during active disease. The V and J genes are TRBV9 and TRBJ2-3; 12 nucleotides align to TRBD2. The CDR3 sequence is CASSVRKVGLAGRPTQYF. The CDR3, as DNA: TGTGCCAGCAGCGTTAGGAAGGTGGGACTAGCGGGTCGACCCACGCAGTATTTT.